This T cell receptor beta chain was obtained from a study of early T cells in non-severe SARS-CoV-2 infection. In the case of this clonotype: Being one base from a much bigger clone, this may be a read error.

As part of library construction, unique molecular identifiers were attached to individual cDNA molecules. TCRdb recomputed calls from the 5' RACE reads with MiXCR, one row per CDR3 protein. The sample has about 110,000 distinct CDR3 sequences, roughly 11% seen once. V was pared by 6 bases and J by 0 bases, with 8 bases between. The CDR3 runs 14 residues. Sample: whole blood. This chain uses TRBV12-3 or TRBV12-4 with TRBJ2-2; D gene ambiguous. This receptor was obtained from an adult who was a healthcare worker with PCR-confirmed SARS-CoV-2 infection or an uninfected control (not recorded which). The CDR3 DNA reads as TGTGCCAGCAGGATAGTTACGAACACCGGGGAGCTGTTTTTT. Protein sequence: CASRIVTNTGELFF.